These 23 T cell receptor beta chains came from one sample sequenced in a study of monozygotic twins with inflammatory bowel disease. TCRdb reprocessed the 5' RACE reads; each CDR3 protein has one entry and no DNA is given. Its clone listing holds fewer than 450,000 distinct CDR3 sequences. Specimen: blood. The receptors stem from a human donor with ulcerative colitis or Crohn's disease, or a healthy co-twin of an affected twin (not recorded which).

The chain combines TRBV6-2 or TRBV6-3 with TRBJ2-3; TCRdb's assignment of TRBD1 cannot be checked, as there is no DNA. CDR3 size: 14 residues. The V gene's germline CDR1 is MNHEY and CDR2 SVGEGT. The CDR3 region is CAIWDRGRGGTQYF.

The V gene is TRBV6-2 or TRBV6-3, the J gene TRBJ1-5; the D call from TCRdb, TRBD1, cannot be confirmed without DNA. Germline lookup yields CDR1 MNHEY and CDR2 SVGEGT. The CDR3 length is 17 residues. CDR3 loop: CASSPKRPTGYDQPQHF.

The genes are TRBV5-4 and TRBJ2-3. This CDR3 has 16 residues. Germline CDR1 reads SGHNT; CDR2 reads YYREEE (reference sequence). This CDR3 is CASTLGPSGMGDTQYF. The full variable domain, in which reference TRBV5-4 and TRBJ2-3 provide the parts outside the CDR3, is ETGVTQSPTHLIKTRGQQVTLRCSSQSGHNTVSWYQQALGQGPQFIFQYYREEENGRGNFPPRFSGLQFPNYSSELNVNALELDDSALYLCASTLGPSGMGDTQYFGPGTRLTVL.

The rearrangement joins TRBV20-1 to TRBJ2-7; TCRdb's assignment of TRBD2 cannot be checked, as there is no DNA. The CDR3 loop spans 14 amino acids. Per the germline V gene, CDR1 is DFQATT and CDR2 is SNEGSKA (reference sequence). The CDR3 spells CSAVTSGGANEQYF.

This chain connects TRBV19 to TRBJ1-1; TCRdb's assignment of TRBD1 cannot be checked, as there is no DNA. Germline lookup yields CDR1 LNHDA and CDR2 SQIVND (reference sequence). The CDR3 totals 18 residues. The CDR3 loop is CASSPLRTGSPMNTEAFF.

This rearrangement joins TRBV7-2 to TRBJ2-7. Germline lookup yields CDR1 SGHTA and CDR2 FQGNSA. The CDR3 covers 15 residues. The CDR3 sequence: CASSLFGEVYGEQYF.

This chain links TRBV12-3 or TRBV12-4 with TRBJ2-5. The CDR3 is 14 amino acids. CDR3: CASSLGRVKETQYF.

The V gene is TRBV28, the J gene TRBJ2-5; TCRdb picks TRBD1, but there is no DNA to check that call. The CDR3 runs 14 residues. The germline V gene encodes CDR1 MDHEN and CDR2 SYDVKM. Here the CDR3 reads CASNKQAPMETQYF.

The rearrangement links TRBV7-2 to TRBJ2-1. In germline, CDR1 is SGHTA, CDR2 FQGNSA. The CDR3 is made up of 13 amino acids. CDR3 in amino acids: CASSLLYSNEQFF.

The rearrangement uses TRBV20-1 and TRBJ2-3; TCRdb designates TRBD2, a call that cannot be tested without DNA. The CDR3 is made up of 15 amino acids. Germline V gene data show CDR1 as DFQATT and CDR2 as SNEGSKA (reference sequence). CDR3 residues: CSARDPGRSTDTQYF.

The chain couples TRBV4-3 to TRBJ2-7; TCRdb returns TRBD1, unconfirmable since there is no DNA. CDR3 length: 18 amino acids. Germline CDR1 and CDR2: LGHNA and YSLEER. CDR3 residues: CASSQDLPPTGLSYEQYF.

This rearrangement joins TRBV5-1 to TRBJ1-5; no DNA is available, so the TRBD1 call from TCRdb remains unchecked. The V gene's germline CDR1 is SGHRS and CDR2 YFSETQ. CDR3 length: 16 amino acids. CDR3 loop: CASSLGGAPSEGPQHF.

This sequence joins TRBV5-1 and TRBJ2-7; there is no DNA to check the TCRdb D call of TRBD1. Germline CDR1 is SGHRS and CDR2 is YFSETQ. The CDR3 spans 17 residues. This CDR3 is CASSLAAPTGEAYEQYF.

The genes are TRBV5-5 and TRBJ2-1; TCRdb selects TRBD2, and the lack of DNA leaves this call unchecked. The germline V gene has CDR1 SGHKS and CDR2 YYEKEE (reference sequence). The CDR3 is 15 residues long. CDR3 amino acids: CASSLAASGAGEQFF.

The V and J genes are TRBV20-1 and TRBJ2-3; TCRdb returns TRBD1, unconfirmable since there is no DNA. The CDR3 length is 16 residues. Germline V gene data show CDR1 as DFQATT and CDR2 as SNEGSKA (reference sequence). The CDR3 protein is CSAKDARAPSTDTQYF.

The chain's CDR3 is CASRRTGGPDTQYF. V gene TRBV7-3 combines with J gene TRBJ2-3; TCRdb's D call of TRBD1 is untestable without DNA. CDR3 length: 14 residues. In germline, CDR1 is SGHTA, CDR2 FQGTGA.

The chain links TRBV21-1 to TRBJ1-5. TRBV21-1 is assigned pseudogene status. This CDR3 contains 15 residues. CDR3 residues: CASSKLQMSNQPQHF.

This chain uses TRBV29-1 with TRBJ1-1; with no DNA, the TCRdb D assignment of TRBD1 cannot be verified. Germline V lookup: CDR1 SQVTM, CDR2 ANQGSEA. The CDR3 spans 12 residues. CDR3 sequence: CSVVHRGPEAFF.

The J gene is TRBJ2-7, the V gene TRBV4-1; TCRdb selects TRBD1, and the lack of DNA leaves this call unchecked. This CDR3 has 15 amino acids. Germline assignment: CDR1 MGHRA and CDR2 YSYEKL. The CDR3 reads CASRSGTGRSYEQYF.

The gene calls are TRBV4-2 and TRBJ1-3; TCRdb proposes TRBD1, but this gene call is untestable without DNA. CDR1 is LGHNA, CDR2 YNFKEQ, per germline. This CDR3 has 16 amino acids. CDR3 protein: CASSPAGQGIFGTIYF.

V usage is TRBV10-3 and J usage is TRBJ2-3; TCRdb indicates TRBD2, and absent DNA this call remains unverified. This CDR3 is 16 amino acids long. Germline values: CDR1 ENHRY, CDR2 SYGVKD. The CDR3 loop is CAISEWEGEHTDTQYF.

The V and J genes are TRBV4-1 and TRBJ2-3; TCRdb's D gene call, TRBD2, goes unchecked for lack of DNA. The CDR3 has 17 amino acids. Germline assignment: CDR1 MGHRA and CDR2 YSYEKL. CDR3 region: CASSQDGVEGWGDTQYF.

J is TRBJ2-7 and V is TRBV3-1; the TRBD1 assignment by TCRdb is unverifiable without DNA. CDR1 is LGHDT, CDR2 YNNKEL, per germline (reference sequence). The CDR3 extends over 15 amino acids. CDR3: CASSHRDRSTYEQYF.